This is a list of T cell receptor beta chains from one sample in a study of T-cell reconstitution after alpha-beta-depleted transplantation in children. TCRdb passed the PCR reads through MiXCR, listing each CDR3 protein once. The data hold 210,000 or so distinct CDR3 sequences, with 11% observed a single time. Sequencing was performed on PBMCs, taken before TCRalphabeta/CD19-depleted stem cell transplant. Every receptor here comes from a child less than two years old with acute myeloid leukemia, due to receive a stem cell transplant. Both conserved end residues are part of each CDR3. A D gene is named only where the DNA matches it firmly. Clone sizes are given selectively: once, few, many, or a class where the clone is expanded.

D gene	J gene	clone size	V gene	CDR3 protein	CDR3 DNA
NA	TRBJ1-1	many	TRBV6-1	CASSEGGGPGRAFF	TGTGCCAGCAGTGAGGGAGGGGGGCCCGGGCGAGCTTTCTTT
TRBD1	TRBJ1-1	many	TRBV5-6	CASSIRDRGGSGEAFF	TGTGCCAGCAGCATCCGGGACAGGGGAGGATCGGGTGAAGCTTTCTTT
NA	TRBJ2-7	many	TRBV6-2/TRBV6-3	CASSPVTLGGEQYF	TGTGCCAGCAGCCCCGTTACCCTAGGAGGAGAGCAGTACTTC
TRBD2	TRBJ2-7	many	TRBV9	CASSTSAFSYEQYF	TGTGCCAGCAGCACTAGCGCTTTCTCCTACGAGCAGTACTTC
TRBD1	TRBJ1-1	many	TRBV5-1	CASSSMTGGQSTEAFF	TGCGCCAGCAGCTCTATGACAGGGGGCCAGAGCACTGAAGCTTTCTTT
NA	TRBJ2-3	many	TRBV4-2	CASSPRTSSTDTQYF	TGTGCCAGCAGCCCTCGGACTTCTAGCACAGATACGCAGTATTTT
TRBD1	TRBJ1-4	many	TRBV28	CASSYYRGREKLFF	TGTGCCAGCAGTTACTACAGGGGGCGGGAAAAACTGTTTTTT
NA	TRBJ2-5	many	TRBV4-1	CASSRPTRQETQYF	TGCGCCAGCAGCCGGCCTACTAGGCAGGAGACCCAGTACTTC
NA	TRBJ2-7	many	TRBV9	CASSVDPGTFSYEQYF	TGTGCCAGCAGCGTAGATCCGGGGACCTTTTCCTACGAGCAGTACTTC
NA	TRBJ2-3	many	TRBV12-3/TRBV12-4	CASSPPGDGGTDTQYF	TGTGCCAGCAGCCCCCCTGGGGATGGCGGCACAGATACGCAGTATTTT
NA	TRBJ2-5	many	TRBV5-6	CASSLAGEKETQYF	TGTGCCAGCAGCTTGGCGGGAGAGAAAGAGACCCAGTACTTC
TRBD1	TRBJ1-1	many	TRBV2	CASRGTGNTEAFF	TGTGCCAGCAGGGGGACAGGGAACACTGAAGCTTTCTTT
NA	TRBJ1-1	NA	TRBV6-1	CASSPGQWGTEAFF	TGTGCCAGCAGCCCCGGACAGTGGGGCACTGAAGCTTTCTTT
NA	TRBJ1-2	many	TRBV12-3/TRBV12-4	CASSLATSANYGYTF	TGTGCCAGCAGTTTAGCTACCAGTGCTAACTATGGCTACACCTTC
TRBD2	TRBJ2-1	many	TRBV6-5	CASSYRTSGRLYNEQFF	TGTGCCAGCAGTTACCGGACTAGCGGGAGGCTCTACAATGAGCAGTTCTTC
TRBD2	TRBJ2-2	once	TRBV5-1	CASSLEASGATNTGELFF	TGCGCCAGCAGCTTGGAGGCTAGCGGGGCGACGAACACCGGGGAGCTGTTTTTT
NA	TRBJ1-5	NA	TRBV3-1	CASSQGSSKNQPQHF	TGTGCCAGCAGCCAAGGCAGCTCCAAAAATCAGCCCCAGCATTTT
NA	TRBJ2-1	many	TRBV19	CASSMADRGNEQFF	TGTGCCAGTAGTATGGCGGATAGAGGGAATGAGCAGTTCTTC
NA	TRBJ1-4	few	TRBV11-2	CASSLGQTEEKLFF	TGTGCCAGCAGCTTAGGCCAGACAGAGGAAAAACTGTTTTTT
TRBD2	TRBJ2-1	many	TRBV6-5	CASSNPPGLARNNEQFF	TGTGCCAGCAGTAACCCGCCGGGACTAGCGAGAAACAATGAGCAGTTCTTC
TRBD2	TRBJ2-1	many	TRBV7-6	CASSGARTSPNEQFF	TGTGCCAGCAGCGGGGCTAGGACTAGCCCAAATGAGCAGTTCTTC
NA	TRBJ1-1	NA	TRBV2	CASSPPSRETEAFF	TGTGCCAGCAGTCCCCCCTCCCGGGAGACTGAAGCTTTCTTT
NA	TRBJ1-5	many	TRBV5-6	CASSSSRQAKGPQHF	TGTGCCAGCAGCTCGTCACGACAGGCCAAGGGGCCCCAGCATTTT
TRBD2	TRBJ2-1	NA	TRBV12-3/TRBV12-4	CASKFGTSIGRTYNEQFF	TGTGCCAGCAAATTCGGGACTAGCATCGGCCGGACGTACAATGAGCAGTTCTTC
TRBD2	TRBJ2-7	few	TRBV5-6	CASSLAERGGSYEQYF	TGTGCCAGCAGCTTGGCCGAGCGGGGGGGCTCCTACGAGCAGTACTTC
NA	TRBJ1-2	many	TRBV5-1	CASSLGMGADGYTF	TGCGCCAGCAGCTTGGGTATGGGGGCGGATGGCTACACCTTC
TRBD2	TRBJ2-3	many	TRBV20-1	CSAGGLLAGHITDTQYF	TGCAGTGCTGGAGGACTACTAGCGGGGCATATCACAGATACGCAGTATTTT
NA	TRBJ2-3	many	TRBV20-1	CSARGAVAGTDTQYF	TGCAGTGCTAGAGGAGCGGTGGCGGGCACAGATACGCAGTATTTT
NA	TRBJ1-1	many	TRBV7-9	CASPGPRRWAEAFF	TGTGCCAGTCCCGGTCCGCGTAGGTGGGCTGAAGCTTTCTTT
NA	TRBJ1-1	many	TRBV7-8	CASSLVREVEAFF	TGTGCCAGCAGCTTAGTCAGGGAGGTCGAAGCTTTCTTT
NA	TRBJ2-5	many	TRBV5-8	CASSLAYDGQETQYF	TGTGCCAGCAGCTTGGCCTATGACGGTCAAGAGACCCAGTACTTC
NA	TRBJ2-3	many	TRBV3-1	CASSQRNVGDTQYF	TGTGCCAGCAGCCAAAGAAATGTTGGAGATACGCAGTATTTT
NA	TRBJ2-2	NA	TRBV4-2	CASSQEAYTGELFF	TGTGCCAGCAGCCAAGAGGCGTACACCGGGGAGCTGTTTTTT
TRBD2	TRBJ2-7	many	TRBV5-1	CASSLSLAANYEQYF	TGCGCCAGCAGCTTGTCCCTAGCGGCGAACTACGAGCAGTACTTC
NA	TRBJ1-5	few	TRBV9	CASSVDGISNQPQHF	TGTGCCAGCAGCGTAGACGGGATTAGCAATCAGCCCCAGCATTTT
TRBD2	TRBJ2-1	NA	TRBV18	CASSPLAGGQLYEQFF	TGTGCCAGCTCACCGTTAGCGGGGGGCCAATTATATGAGCAGTTCTTC
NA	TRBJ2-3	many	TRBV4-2	CASSQQTPEENTQYF	TGTGCCAGCAGCCAACAAACCCCAGAGGAGAATACGCAGTATTTT
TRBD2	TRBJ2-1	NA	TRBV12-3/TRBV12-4	CASSRRLADNEQFF	TGTGCCAGCAGCCGAAGACTAGCGGACAATGAGCAGTTCTTC
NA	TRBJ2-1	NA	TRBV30	CAWMGEHNEQFF	TGTGCCTGGATGGGGGAACACAATGAGCAGTTCTTC
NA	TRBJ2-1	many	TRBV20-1	CSGGKWENNEQFF	TGCAGTGGGGGGAAGTGGGAAAACAATGAGCAGTTCTTC
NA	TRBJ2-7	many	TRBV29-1	CSQARFQGYEQYF	TGCAGCCAGGCCCGGTTCCAAGGGTACGAGCAGTACTTC
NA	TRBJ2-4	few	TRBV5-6	CASSLEDGLAKNIQYF	TGTGCCAGCAGCTTGGAAGACGGATTAGCCAAAAACATTCAGTACTTC
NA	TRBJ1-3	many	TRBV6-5	CASSYSRWAGNTIYF	TGTGCCAGCAGTTACTCGAGGTGGGCTGGAAACACCATATATTTT
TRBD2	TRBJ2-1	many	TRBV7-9	CASSLAGLAGYNEQFF	TGTGCCAGCAGCTTAGCCGGACTAGCGGGGTACAATGAGCAGTTCTTC
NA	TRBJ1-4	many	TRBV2	CASNPSGTPNEKLFF	TGTGCCAGCAACCCGTCAGGCACTCCAAATGAAAAACTGTTTTTT
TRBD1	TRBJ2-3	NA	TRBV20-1	CSARADRGKSDTQYF	TGCAGTGCTAGAGCCGACAGGGGGAAGTCAGATACGCAGTATTTT
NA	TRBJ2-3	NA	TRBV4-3	CASSQDPQGDTQYF	TGCGCCAGCAGCCAAGACCCACAGGGAGATACGCAGTATTTT
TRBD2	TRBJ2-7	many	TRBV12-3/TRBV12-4	CASSWGLAGKSYEQYF	TGTGCCAGCAGCTGGGGACTAGCGGGAAAGTCCTACGAGCAGTACTTC
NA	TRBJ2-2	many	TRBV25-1	CASTADRNTGELFF	TGTGCCAGCACCGCGGACAGGAACACCGGGGAGCTGTTTTTT
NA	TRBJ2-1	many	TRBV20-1	CSASARVNEQFF	TGCAGTGCTAGTGCGAGGGTCAATGAGCAGTTCTTC
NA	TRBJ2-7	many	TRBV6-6	CASKGPFSYEQYF	TGTGCCAGCAAGGGGCCCTTCTCCTACGAGCAGTACTTC